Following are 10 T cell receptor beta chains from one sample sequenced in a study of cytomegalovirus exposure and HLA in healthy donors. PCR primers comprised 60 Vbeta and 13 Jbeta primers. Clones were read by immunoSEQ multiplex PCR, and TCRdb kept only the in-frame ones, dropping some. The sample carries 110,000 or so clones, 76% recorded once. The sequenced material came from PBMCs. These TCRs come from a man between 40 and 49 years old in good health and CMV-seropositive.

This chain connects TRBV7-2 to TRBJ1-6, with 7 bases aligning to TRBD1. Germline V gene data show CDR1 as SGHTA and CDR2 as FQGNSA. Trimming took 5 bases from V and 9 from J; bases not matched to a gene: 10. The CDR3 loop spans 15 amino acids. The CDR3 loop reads CASSPLTGWSSPLHF. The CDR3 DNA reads TGTGCCAGCAGCCCACTGACAGGGTGGAGTTCACCCCTCCACTTT.

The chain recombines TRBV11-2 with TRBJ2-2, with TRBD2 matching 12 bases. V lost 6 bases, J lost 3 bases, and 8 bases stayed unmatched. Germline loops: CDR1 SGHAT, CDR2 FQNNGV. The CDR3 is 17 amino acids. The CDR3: CASRPTSGGLYTGELFF. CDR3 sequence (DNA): TGTGCCAGCAGACCAACTAGCGGGGGGCTCTACACCGGGGAGCTGTTTTTT.

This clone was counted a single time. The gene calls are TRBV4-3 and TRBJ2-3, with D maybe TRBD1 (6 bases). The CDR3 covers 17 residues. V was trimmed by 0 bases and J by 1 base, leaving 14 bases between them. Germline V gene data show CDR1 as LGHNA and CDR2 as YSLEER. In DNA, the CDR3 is TGCGCCAGCAGCCAAGAACTTTACAACAGGGGCACAGATACGCAGTATTTT. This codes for CASSQELYNRGTDTQYF.

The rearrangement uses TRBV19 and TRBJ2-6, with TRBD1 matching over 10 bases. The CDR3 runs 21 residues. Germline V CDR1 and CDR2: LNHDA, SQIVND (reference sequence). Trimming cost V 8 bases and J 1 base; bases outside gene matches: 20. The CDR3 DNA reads TGTGCCAGTTCCGGGACAGGGGTCCCCCCCGACGCTAATTCTGGGGCCAACGTCCTGACTTTC. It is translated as CASSGTGVPPDANSGANVLTF.

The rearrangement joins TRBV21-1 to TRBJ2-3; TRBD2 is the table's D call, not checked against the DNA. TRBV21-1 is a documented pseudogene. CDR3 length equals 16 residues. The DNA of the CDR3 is TGTGCCAGCAGCCTGACTAGCGGGGGGCACACAGATACGCAGTATTTT. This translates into CASSLTSGGHTDTQYF.

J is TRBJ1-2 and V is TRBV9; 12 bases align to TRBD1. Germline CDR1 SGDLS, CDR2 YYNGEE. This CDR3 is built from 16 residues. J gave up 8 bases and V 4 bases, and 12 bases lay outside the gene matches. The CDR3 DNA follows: TGTGCCAGCAGCTCACAACCGGGACAGGGGGCGCGAGGCTACACCTTC. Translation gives CASSSQPGQGARGYTF.

CDR3 loop: CASSPPSTDTQYF. CDR3 bases: TGTGCCAGCAGCCCCCCTAGCACAGATACGCAGTATTTT. J is TRBJ2-3 and V is TRBV11-3, with D unresolved. V lost 5 bases, J lost 0 bases, and 6 bases lay in between. Germline CDR1 reads SGHNT; CDR2 reads YENEEA. CDR3 size: 13 residues.

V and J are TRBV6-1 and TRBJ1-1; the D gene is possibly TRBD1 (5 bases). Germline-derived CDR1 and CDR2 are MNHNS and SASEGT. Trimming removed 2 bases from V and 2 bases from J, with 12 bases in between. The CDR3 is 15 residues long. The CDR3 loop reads CASSEPAGGNTEAFF. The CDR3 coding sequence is TGTGCCAGCAGTGAACCCGCGGGGGGAAACACTGAAGCTTTCTTT.

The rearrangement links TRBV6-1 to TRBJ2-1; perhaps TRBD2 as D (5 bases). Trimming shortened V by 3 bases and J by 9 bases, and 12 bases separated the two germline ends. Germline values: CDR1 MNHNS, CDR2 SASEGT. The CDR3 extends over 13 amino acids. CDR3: CASSDLLGSEQFF. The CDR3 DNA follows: TGTGCCAGCAGTGACCTATTGGGGAGTGAGCAGTTCTTC.

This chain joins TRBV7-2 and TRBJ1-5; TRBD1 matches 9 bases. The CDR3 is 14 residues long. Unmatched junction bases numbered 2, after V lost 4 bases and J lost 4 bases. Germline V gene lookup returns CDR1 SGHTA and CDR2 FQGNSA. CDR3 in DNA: TGTGCCAGCAGCTCTGGACAGGGGAATCAGCCCCAGCATTTT. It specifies CASSSGQGNQPQHF.